The 20 T cell receptor beta chains below were found in one sample sequenced in a study of T cell responses to AZD1222 COVID-19 vaccine. Assay used: immunoSEQ multiplex PCR; TCRdb lists only in-frame clones, some missing. The sample consists of roughly 90,000 clones, roughly 85% of them appearing once. The sequencing here drew on peripheral blood, taken on day 0 of AZD1222 vaccination. These receptors were collected from an adult in good health.

The genes are TRBV5-4 and TRBJ2-6, with 10 positions matching TRBD1. This CDR3 has 18 residues. Germline values: CDR1 SGHNT, CDR2 YYREEE (reference sequence). V shed 4 bases and J 3 bases; nucleotides not matched to a gene: 10. The CDR3 loop is CASSPPGQGPIGANVLTF. CDR3 sequence (DNA): TGTGCCAGCAGCCCACCGGGACAGGGGCCGATTGGGGCCAACGTCCTGACTTTC.

The rearrangement joins TRBV7-9 to TRBJ1-6; D remains unclear. Germline CDR1 and CDR2: SEHNR and FQNEAQ (reference sequence). The V end lost 2 bases, the J end lost 5 bases, and 7 bases lay between the germline ends. The CDR3 covers 14 residues. CDR3 DNA sequence: TGTGCCAGCAGCTTAAACAGAAATAATTCACCCCTCCACTTT. Translation gives CASSLNRNNSPLHF.

This sequence joins TRBV4-1 and TRBJ2-3; no reliable D call. The CDR3 extends over 14 amino acids. V was pared by 0 bases and J by 3 bases, with 7 bases between. Germline assignment: CDR1 MGHRA and CDR2 YSYEKL. The CDR3 DNA sequence: TGCGCCAGCAGCCAAGATGATCTGACAGATACGCAGTATTTT. It codes for CASSQDDLTDTQYF.

The chain combines TRBV2 with TRBJ2-5, with D possibly TRBD1 on 6 matching bases. V was cut by 8 bases and J by 3 bases, with 13 bases left in between. This CDR3 comprises 13 residues. Germline CDR1 is SNHLY and CDR2 is FYNNEI. Here the CDR3 reads CASGETGEETQYF. The CDR3 bases are TGTGCCAGCGGCGAGACAGGCGAAGAGACCCAGTACTTC.

The rearrangement links TRBV7-3 to TRBJ2-2; 14 nucleotides align to TRBD2. V shed 5 bases and J 1 base; nucleotides not matched to a gene: 6. The CDR3 runs to 18 residues. CDR1 is SGHTA and CDR2 is FQGTGA in the germline V gene. The CDR3: CASSGTGTSGRNTGELFF. The CDR3 nucleotides are TGTGCCAGCAGCGGTACCGGGACTAGCGGGAGGAACACCGGGGAGCTGTTTTTT.

V is TRBV7-9 and J is TRBJ1-5, with TRBD1 as a possible D gene (5 bases). The CDR3 runs 17 residues. Deletions cut 1 base from V and 2 bases from J, with 15 bases between. The V gene's germline CDR1 is SEHNR and CDR2 FQNEAQ (reference sequence). CDR3 sequence: CASSLDLRGDGNQPQHF. CDR3 sequence (DNA): TGTGCCAGCAGCTTAGACTTAAGAGGGGACGGCAATCAGCCCCAGCATTTT.

The chain uses TRBV24-1 and TRBJ2-1; D is possibly TRBD2 (5 bases). V lost 5 bases and J lost 5, with 18 bases in between. Germline V gene lookup returns CDR1 KGHDR and CDR2 SFDVKD. The CDR3 length is 16 residues. CDR3: CATSGRRSLGDNEQFF. CDR3 nucleotide sequence: TGTGCCACCAGTGGGAGGCGAAGTTTGGGAGACAATGAGCAGTTCTTC.

The chain combines TRBV7-3 with TRBJ2-2; 10 nucleotides line up with TRBD2. Per germline, CDR1 SGHTA and CDR2 FQGTGA. The CDR3 spans 20 residues. Trimming removed 2 bases from V and 3 bases from J; junction bases left unmatched: 15. In DNA, the CDR3 is TGTGCCAGCAGCTTATGGGCCGGAACTAGCGGGAATATGTACACCGGGGAGCTGTTTTTT. Translated, it gives CASSLWAGTSGNMYTGELFF.

This chain links TRBV18 with TRBJ1-4; the D is unclear. There are 13 residues in the CDR3. Deletions cut 5 bases from V and 10 bases from J, with 14 bases between. From germline, CDR1 is KGHSH and CDR2 LQKENI. The CDR3 is CASSAQDLGKLFF. The CDR3 DNA sequence: TGTGCCAGCTCAGCGCAAGATTTAGGAAAACTGTTTTTT.

This clone was seen once. This chain connects TRBV19 to TRBJ2-5, with a possible D match to TRBD1 (5 bases). CDR1 is LNHDA, CDR2 SQIVND, per germline (reference sequence). The CDR3 covers 11 residues. Trimming took 4 bases from V and 9 from J, leaving 9 bases between them. DNA of the CDR3: TGTGCCAGTAGTACTACAGGTCCCCAGTACTTC. Amino acid sequence: CASSTTGPQYF.

The V call is TRBV6-5, the J call TRBJ1-2, with 12 bases fitting TRBD1. The CDR3 totals 16 residues. Germline CDR1 is MNHEY and CDR2 is SVGAGI. The V gene end was trimmed by 2 bases and the J gene end by 2 bases; junction bases not matched to a gene: 3. The CDR3 sequence: CASSYTGTGGNYGYTF. The CDR3 bases are TGTGCCAGCAGTTACACCGGGACAGGGGGCAACTATGGCTACACCTTC.

The chain combines TRBV7-3 with TRBJ2-1; 9 bases fit TRBD2. V gave up 7 bases and J gave up 9 bases; unmatched junction bases: 16. The CDR3 totals 16 residues. Germline CDR1 is SGHTA and CDR2 is FQGTGA. The CDR3 nucleotides are TGTGCCAGCACCTCCCGCGTCCTAGCGGGATCGGGTGAGCAGTTCTTC. Protein sequence: CASTSRVLAGSGEQFF.

V gene TRBV24-1 combines with J gene TRBJ1-4; no reliable D call. The CDR3 sequence is 21 residues long. Germline assignment: CDR1 KGHDR and CDR2 SFDVKD. V was trimmed by 0 bases and J by 0 bases, leaving 22 bases between them. The DNA of the CDR3 is TGTGCCACCAGTGATTTGCTTGTCAGAAGGACCACGAATGCAACTAATGAAAAACTGTTTTTT. Amino acids: CATSDLLVRRTTNATNEKLFF.

This chain joins TRBV29-1 and TRBJ1-1; D gene unclear. CDR3 length: 13 residues. The V end lost 3 bases, the J end lost 1 base, and 9 bases lay between the germline ends. Germline V CDR1 and CDR2: SQVTM, ANQGSEA. The CDR3 protein is CSVDTGGNTEAFF. CDR3 sequence (DNA): TGCAGCGTTGACACGGGTGGGAACACTGAAGCTTTCTTT.

The rearrangement links TRBV16 to TRBJ2-4; a weak D match, TRBD1 (5 bases). V lost 0 bases and J lost 3, with 9 bases in between. In germline, CDR1 is KGHSY, CDR2 FQNENV. The CDR3 loop spans 15 amino acids. The CDR3 DNA is TGTGCCAGCAGCCAATCAGGGGCCGGCAAAAACATTCAGTACTTC. Translation gives CASSQSGAGKNIQYF.

The V and J genes are TRBV6-2 or TRBV6-3 and TRBJ2-7; the D gene is possibly TRBD2 (5 bases). V shed 0 bases and J shed 3 bases, with 12 bases lying between them. This CDR3 has 15 amino acids. Germline V lookup: CDR1 MNHEY, CDR2 SVGEGT. The CDR3 sequence: CASSYSVGDYYEQYF. Here the CDR3 DNA reads TGTGCCAGCAGTTACTCGGTCGGGGATTACTACGAGCAGTACTTC.

The CDR3 DNA sequence: TGTGCCAGCAGCTTGAGTACAGGGACTGAAGCTTTCTTT. Translation gives CASSLSTGTEAFF. The chain has TRBV7-7 and TRBJ1-1, with D possibly TRBD1 on 6 matching bases. CDR3 length: 13 residues. Trimming took 3 bases from V and 5 from J, leaving 10 bases between them. Germline-derived CDR1 and CDR2 are SSHAT and FNYEAQ (reference sequence).

The chain joins TRBV20-1 to TRBJ1-2; no clear D. The CDR3 has 12 amino acids. The V end lost 3 bases, the J end lost 5 bases, and 10 bases lay between the germline ends. Germline CDR1 reads DFQATT; CDR2 reads SNEGSKA (reference sequence). DNA of the CDR3: TGCAGTGCTAGTACAGTAGGATATGGCTACACCTTC. Translating it yields CSASTVGYGYTF.

J is TRBJ1-2 and V is TRBV10-3; no clear D. This CDR3 is 13 amino acids long. Trimming stripped 5 bases from V and 1 base from J, with 8 bases between. The germline V gene has CDR1 ENHRY and CDR2 SYGVKD. CDR3 DNA: TGTGCCATCAGTCAACAGATTAACTATGGCTACACCTTC. This translates into CAISQQINYGYTF.

The J gene is TRBJ2-7, the V gene TRBV9, with D tentatively TRBD1 or TRBD2 (5 bases each). CDR1 and CDR2 from the germline V gene are SGDLS and YYNGEE. The CDR3 is 17 residues long. Trimming cost V 3 bases and J 2 bases, with 21 bases left between them. For the CDR3, the DNA is TGTGCCAGCAGCGCCCGGGACCAACACACCATACCCTACGAGCAGTACTTC. This translates into CASSARDQHTIPYEQYF.